Below are 27 T cell receptor beta chains sequenced from a single sample in a study of blood T cell repertoires in COVID-19. TCRdb's copy holds only in-frame clones and misses some; the assay was immunoSEQ multiplex PCR. This table has some 110,000 clones, roughly four fifths appearing once. Sequencing used peripheral blood. The source of these receptors is a man between 45 and 60 years old with acute or convalescent COVID-19.

This chain joins TRBV10-3 and TRBJ1-1; possibly TRBD1 for D (6 bases). The CDR3 covers 14 residues. Trimming took off 6 bases at V and 1 base at J, with 12 bases between the two ends. Germline CDR1 is ENHRY and CDR2 is SYGVKD. CDR3 amino acids: CAISRTERNTEAFF. The CDR3 DNA follows: TGTGCCATCAGCCGGACAGAACGGAACACTGAAGCTTTCTTT.

DNA for the CDR3: TGTGCCACCAGCAGGGACAGCTCAGGGGAGCTGTTTTTT. As protein: CATSRDSSGELFF. V and J are TRBV15 and TRBJ2-2, with a tentative D call TRBD1 (6 bases). V gave up 3 bases and J gave up 8 bases, with 10 bases separating them. The length of the CDR3 is 13 residues. Germline V gene sequence: CDR1 LNHNV, CDR2 YYDKDF (reference sequence).

The rearrangement joins TRBV24-1 to TRBJ2-1, with unresolved D. From germline, CDR1 is KGHDR and CDR2 SFDVKD. Trimming removed 0 bases at V and 10 bases at J, with 9 bases between. This CDR3 is built from 13 residues. CDR3 bases: TGTGCCACCAGTGATTTGCTGTGGCCGGAGCAGTTCTTC. Its translation: CATSDLLWPEQFF.

On this clone: At one of its ends the junction is not consistent with the germline gene, which may arise from a read error. The chain links TRBV7-7 to TRBJ2-7, with 9 bases lining up with TRBD1. Germline V gives CDR1 SSHAT, CDR2 FNYEAQ (reference sequence). This CDR3 is 13 amino acids long. CDR3 DNA: TGTGCTAGCAGCTTGGGACAGGGCCGCGAGCAGTACTTC. Protein product: CASSLGQGREQYF.

This clone was seen only a few times. This chain connects TRBV4-2 to TRBJ2-7; 7 bases align to TRBD2. The CDR3 runs 15 residues. Germline V CDR1 and CDR2: LGHNA, YNFKEQ. V was pared by 1 base and J by 0 bases, with 3 bases of the junction left unmatched. CDR3 in DNA: TGTGCCAGCAGCCAAGGAGGGACTATCTCCTACGAGCAGTACTTC. This gives the protein CASSQGGTISYEQYF.

V is TRBV5-6 and J is TRBJ2-7, with D perhaps TRBD1 (6 bases). CDR3 size: 15 residues. Germline CDR1 SGHDT, CDR2 YYEEEE. V shed 1 base and J shed 5 bases, with 16 bases lying between them. The CDR3: CASSLLTGLANEQYF. DNA of the CDR3: TGTGCCAGCAGCTTGCTCACAGGGTTGGCGAACGAGCAGTACTTC.

The genes are TRBV11-2 and TRBJ1-4; 7 bases fit TRBD1. CDR1 SGHAT and CDR2 FQNNGV come from the germline V gene. There are 16 residues in the CDR3. Germline trimming cut 6 bases from V and 4 bases from J; bases unmatched to any gene: 11. CDR3 loop: CASRPTGNRGNEKLFF. The CDR3 region has the DNA TGTGCCAGCAGACCCACAGGGAACAGGGGTAATGAAAAACTGTTTTTT.

CDR3 DNA sequence: TGTGCCAGCAGTCCTAACAGGGGAAGACTCGTCAATTATGGCTACACCTTC. It codes for CASSPNRGRLVNYGYTF. This chain joins TRBV28 and TRBJ1-2; 7 positions match TRBD1. Germline lookup yields CDR1 MDHEN and CDR2 SYDVKM. With 5 bases clipped from V and 5 bases from J, the junction kept 17 bases outside the gene matches. CDR3 size: 17 residues.

The V gene is TRBV10-3, the J gene TRBJ2-3; 9 bases fit TRBD2. Germline lookup yields CDR1 ENHRY and CDR2 SYGVKD. CDR3 length: 16 residues. The trim removed 4 bases at V and 2 bases at J, leaving 7 bases unmatched. The CDR3 DNA follows: TGTGCCATCAGTGTTCCTCTAGCGGGGCCCACAGATACGCAGTATTTT. Protein sequence: CAISVPLAGPTDTQYF.

This chain connects TRBV30 to TRBJ1-2; TRBD1 might be the D (5 bases). V was cut by 1 base and J by 0 bases, with 18 bases left in between. Germline loops: CDR1 GTSNPN, CDR2 SVGIG (reference sequence). CDR3 length: 17 residues. CDR3 sequence (DNA): TGTGCCTGGAGTGCCAGACAGAGAACAAGGGCTAACTATGGCTACACCTTC. Its translation is CAWSARQRTRANYGYTF.

The CDR3 nucleotides read TGTGCCAGCAGGCTTACAATACAGGGTTTTTATGGCTACACCTTC. It codes for CASRLTIQGFYGYTF. The chain employs TRBV27 and TRBJ1-2, with D possibly TRBD1 on 6 matching bases. The CDR3 contains 15 residues. The V end was cut by 6 bases, the J end by 5 bases, with 19 bases between. The germline CDR1 and CDR2 sequences are MNHEY and SMNVEV (reference sequence).

This clone was counted a few times. The chain has TRBV5-1 and TRBJ1-1; TRBD1 agrees at 10 bases. Germline assignment: CDR1 SGHRS and CDR2 YFSETQ. This CDR3 region has 15 residues. The J segment lost 1 base and the V segment lost 4 bases, leaving 4 bases of the junction unmatched. CDR3 sequence (DNA): TGCGCCAGCAGCAGGGACAGGGGATCGAACACTGAAGCTTTCTTT. The encoded protein is CASSRDRGSNTEAFF.

V is TRBV10-3 and J is TRBJ1-2; TRBD1 agrees at 9 bases. V gave up 6 bases and J gave up 4 bases; unmatched junction bases: 3. This CDR3 has 13 amino acids. Germline-derived CDR1 and CDR2 are ENHRY and SYGVKD. This CDR3 is CAISEGQGYGYTF. CDR3 bases: TGTGCCATCAGCGAGGGACAGGGCTATGGCTACACCTTC.

The V gene is TRBV28, the J gene TRBJ2-7; possibly TRBD1 for D (5 bases). CDR3 size: 15 residues. Germline-derived CDR1 and CDR2 are MDHEN and SYDVKM. V was cut by 2 bases and J by 5 bases, with 16 bases left in between. CDR3 residues: CASSLISGRADEQYF. CDR3 DNA sequence: TGTGCCAGCAGTTTAATATCCGGCAGGGCTGACGAGCAGTACTTC.

Concerning this clone: Within the sample, other DNA sequences also encode this same CDR3. The rearrangement uses TRBV7-2 and TRBJ2-1; 7 bases line up with TRBD2. V gave up 1 base and J gave up 3 bases; unmatched junction bases: 6. The CDR3 has 16 residues. CDR1 is SGHTA and CDR2 is FQGNSA in the germline V gene. The CDR3 coding sequence is TGTGCCAGCAGCTTAGTGAGGCTAGCGGTCTACAATGAGCAGTTCTTC. Protein: CASSLVRLAVYNEQFF.

In its sample, this clone was seen once. This chain joins TRBV5-4 and TRBJ2-2, with 12 bases lining up with TRBD2. Germline loops: CDR1 SGHNT, CDR2 YYREEE (reference sequence). The CDR3 extends over 16 amino acids. V lost 6 bases and J lost 2; bases outside the gene matches: 5. The CDR3 DNA follows: TGTGCCAGCACCTCTAGCGGGAGGGCCAACACCGGGGAGCTGTTTTTT. It specifies CASTSSGRANTGELFF. Using reference TRBV5-4 and TRBJ2-2 for the parts outside the CDR3, the full variable domain is ETGVTQSPTHLIKTRGQQVTLRCSSQSGHNTVSWYQQALGQGPQFIFQYYREEENGRGNFPPRFSGLQFPNYSSELNVNALELDDSALYLCASTSSGRANTGELFFGEGSRLTVL.

This chain links TRBV4-1 with TRBJ1-2; unclear D gene. Deletions cut 5 bases from V and 6 bases from J, with 13 bases between. CDR1 is MGHRA, CDR2 YSYEKL, per germline. This CDR3 contains 13 residues. The CDR3 protein is CASSNSHRDGYTF. The DNA for the CDR3 is TGCGCCAGCAGCAACTCCCACAGAGATGGCTACACCTTC.

A note on this clone: The sample carries other DNA sequences with the same CDR3. The chain recombines TRBV7-3 with TRBJ2-7; maybe TRBD2 (5 bases). Germline V gene sequence: CDR1 SGHTA, CDR2 FQGTGA. The germline V and J ends were trimmed by 5 bases and 0 bases, with 8 bases remaining between them. The CDR3 sequence is 13 residues long. The CDR3, as DNA: TGTGCCAGCAGCCTCGGGGACTCCTACGAGCAGTACTTC. It codes for CASSLGDSYEQYF. Filled out from reference TRBV7-3 and TRBJ2-7, the complete variable domain reads GAGVSQTPSNKVTEKGKYVELRCDPISGHTALYWYRQSLGQGPEFLIYFQGTGAADDSGLPNDRFFAVRPEGSVSTLKIQRTERGDSAVYLCASSLGDSYEQYFGPGTRLTVT.

V is TRBV6-6 and J is TRBJ2-7, with a possible D match to TRBD2 (7 bases). The CDR3 is 13 amino acids. Trimming cost V 7 bases and J 2 bases, with 12 bases left between them. Germline assignment: CDR1 MNHNY and CDR2 SVGAGI (reference sequence). This CDR3 reads CASIRGGTYEQYF. Here the CDR3 DNA reads TGTGCCAGCATAAGGGGGGGGACCTACGAGCAGTACTTC.

This clone was observed once. The chain combines TRBV7-9 with TRBJ1-2; possible D gene TRBD1, 5 bases. Germline lookup yields CDR1 SEHNR and CDR2 FQNEAQ (reference sequence). The CDR3 is made up of 17 amino acids. V was pared by 2 bases and J by 0 bases, with 16 bases between. Written as DNA, the CDR3 is TGTGCCAGCAGCTTAACGCCGGGGGACGGAGCTAACTATGGCTACACCTTC. Its protein is CASSLTPGDGANYGYTF. The entire variable domain, with the rest obtained from reference TRBV7-9 and TRBJ1-2, is as follows: DTGVSQNPRHKITKRGQNVTFRCDPISEHNRLYWYRQTLGQGPEFLTYFQNEAQLEKSRLLSDRFSAERPKGSFSTLEIQRTEQGDSAMYLCASSLTPGDGANYGYTFGSGTRLTVV.

In this sample, this clone turned up once. V usage is TRBV5-6 and J usage is TRBJ1-2; 11 nucleotides agree with TRBD1. Trimming at V came to 4 bases and at J to 11 bases, leaving 7 bases not matched to a gene. This CDR3 contains 13 residues. Looked up from germline, CDR1 is SGHDT and CDR2 is YYEEEE. The CDR3 loop reads CASSLDRGLWYTF. CDR3 DNA: TGTGCCAGCAGCCTGGACAGGGGGCTTTGGTACACCTTC.

This chain uses TRBV7-3 with TRBJ2-7, with D perhaps TRBD1 (5 bases). Trimming left V 2 bases short and J 7 bases short, with 12 bases between. Germline CDR1 is SGHTA and CDR2 is FQGTGA. The CDR3 runs to 13 residues. CDR3 sequence (DNA): TGTGCCAGCAGCTTACACCCAGGGCAAGAGCAGTACTTC. Protein: CASSLHPGQEQYF.

V is TRBV6-1 and J is TRBJ2-3; D not certain. Looked up from germline, CDR1 is MNHNS and CDR2 is SASEGT. The CDR3 has 13 residues. V was cut by 1 base and J by 3 bases, with 5 bases left in between. The CDR3 nucleotides read TGTGCCAGCAGTGAAGGTAGAACAGATACGCAGTATTTT. It codes for CASSEGRTDTQYF.

The chain couples TRBV20-1 to TRBJ2-3, with a weak D call TRBD1 (6 bases). The CDR3 runs 11 residues. CDR1 and CDR2 from the germline V gene are DFQATT and SNEGSKA (reference sequence). The V and J ends lost 4 bases and 5 bases respectively, with 7 bases between them. CDR3 sequence: CSATTGDTQYF. Here the CDR3 DNA reads TGCAGTGCTACGACAGGAGATACGCAGTATTTT.

This rearrangement joins TRBV7-9 to TRBJ1-3; D is possibly TRBD1 (6 bases). The germline V and J ends were trimmed by 5 bases and 2 bases, with 16 bases remaining between them. This CDR3 is 16 amino acids long. Per germline, CDR1 SEHNR and CDR2 FQNEAQ (reference sequence). CDR3 amino acids: CASSTYQGRAGNTIYF. In DNA, the CDR3 is TGTGCCAGCAGCACCTACCAGGGGAGGGCTGGAAACACCATATATTTT.

The chain has TRBV7-9 and TRBJ1-2; no clear D. Germline loops: CDR1 SEHNR, CDR2 FQNEAQ (reference sequence). V lost 1 base, J lost 2 bases, and 8 bases lay in between. This CDR3 is 14 amino acids long. The CDR3 bases are TGTGCCAGCAGCTTAGAGGTCGGGAACTATGGCTACACCTTC. Protein: CASSLEVGNYGYTF.

The chain links TRBV14 to TRBJ1-1, with no clear D. This CDR3 region has 13 residues. V lost 1 base, J lost 0 bases, and 3 bases lay in between. CDR1 is SGHDN, CDR2 FVKESK, per germline. CDR3 in amino acids: CASSQGVNTEAFF. CDR3 sequence (DNA): TGTGCCAGCAGCCAAGGAGTGAACACTGAAGCTTTCTTT. The full variable domain, with the rest looked up from reference TRBV14 and TRBJ1-1, is EAGVTQFPSHSVIEKGQTVTLRCDPISGHDNLYWYRRVMGKEIKFLLHFVKESKQDESGMPNNRFLAERTGGTYSTLKVQPAELEDSGVYFCASSQGVNTEAFFGQGTRLTVV.